The 24 T cell receptor beta chains reported below all come from one sample, sequenced in a study of shared clonotypes between healthy human individuals. Clones were sequenced by immunoSEQ multiplex PCR, and TCRdb holds only the in-frame ones, with some missing. Of a few million clones listed, 85% to 95% are singletons. Sequencing input: naive CD4+ T cells from PBMCs. Described subset: CD45RA+ positively selected. Receptors were obtained from a man between 18 and 35 years old in good health. Some clones in this sample may be carry-over from other donors' samples.

The J gene is TRBJ2-5, the V gene TRBV18, with 8 positions matching TRBD2. V gave up 2 bases and J gave up 4 bases; unmatched junction bases: 9. Germline CDR1 and CDR2: KGHSH and LQKENI. The length of the CDR3 is 16 residues. CDR3: CASSPLSGSRAETQYF. The CDR3 DNA follows: TGTGCCAGCTCACCATTGAGCGGGAGTAGAGCAGAGACCCAGTACTTC.

This clone was observed a single time. This sequence joins TRBV7-3 and TRBJ2-2; D is unclear. Germline CDR1 and CDR2: SGHTA and FQGTGA. The ends were cut back, 3 bases at V and 6 bases at J, with 11 bases in the middle. This CDR3 is built from 14 residues. DNA for the CDR3: TGTGCCAGCAGCTTGGTTCCCGGCTCCGGGGAGCTGTTTTTT. The encoded protein is CASSLVPGSGELFF.

This clone was detected only once. The genes are TRBV5-4 and TRBJ1-4; no definite D call. This CDR3 region has 13 residues. V was trimmed by 0 bases and J by 5 bases, leaving 5 bases between them. Per germline, CDR1 SGHNT and CDR2 YYREEE (reference sequence). The CDR3 is CASSLVGNEKLFF. The CDR3 DNA reads TGTGCCAGCAGCTTGGTGGGGAATGAAAAACTGTTTTTT.

V usage is TRBV10-3 and J usage is TRBJ2-1, with TRBD2 matching 13 bases. Germline V gene data show CDR1 as ENHRY and CDR2 as SYGVKD. J lost 2 bases, V lost 9 bases, and 4 bases had no gene match. The CDR3 consists of 15 residues. CDR3 sequence: CAIGTSGKTYNEQFF. CDR3 in DNA: TGTGCCATTGGGACTAGCGGGAAAACCTACAATGAGCAGTTCTTC.

A word on this clone: At one end, the junction sequence differs from germline, possibly due to a read error. The same CDR3 arises from other DNA sequences in this sample as well. The rearrangement joins TRBV15 to TRBJ2-7; a possible D gene is TRBD1 (6 bases). CDR1 and CDR2 (germline): LNHNV, YYDKDF (reference sequence). The CDR3 consists of 14 residues. The CDR3 reads CATSTSYRAHEQYF. The DNA for the CDR3 is TGTGCCACCAGCACCTCGTACAGGGCTCACGAGCAGTACTTT.

The CDR3 loop reads CASSREFLLNTGELFF. The CDR3 nucleotides are TGTGCCAGTAGTAGAGAATTCCTTCTAAACACCGGGGAGCTGTTTTTT. This sequence joins TRBV19 and TRBJ2-2; D remains ambiguous. Germline-derived CDR1 and CDR2 are LNHDA and SQIVND (reference sequence). The ends were cut back, 4 bases at V and 2 bases at J, with 14 bases in the middle. The CDR3 is 16 amino acids.

The chain is built from TRBV6-1 and TRBJ2-1; 13 nucleotides align to TRBD2. Per germline, CDR1 MNHNS and CDR2 SASEGT. The CDR3 loop spans 18 amino acids. The V gene end was trimmed by 2 bases and the J gene end by 8 bases; junction bases not matched to a gene: 12. The CDR3 sequence is CASSEKIPGLAGEDEQFF. For the CDR3, the DNA is TGTGCCAGCAGTGAAAAGATCCCTGGACTAGCGGGAGAAGATGAGCAGTTCTTC.

The J gene is TRBJ2-1, the V gene TRBV7-2, with no clear D. This CDR3 region has 13 residues. With 2 bases removed from V and 8 bases from J, the gap between germline ends came to 10 bases. Germline-derived CDR1 and CDR2 are SGHTA and FQGNSA. The DNA of the CDR3 is TGTGCCAGCAGCTTAAGGGTCGTCTATGAGCAGTTCTTC. This translates into CASSLRVVYEQFF.

This chain links TRBV2 with TRBJ2-1; 10 bases fit TRBD1. Looked up from germline, CDR1 is SNHLY and CDR2 is FYNNEI. V dropped 8 bases and J dropped 5; count of bases not matched to a gene: 9. This CDR3 region has 15 residues. CDR3 DNA sequence: TGTGCCAGCTCCCTCGGCGGGACAGGGGACAATGAGCAGTTCTTC. This encodes CASSLGGTGDNEQFF.

On this clone itself: Other DNA variants within this sample encode the same CDR3. The chain joins TRBV7-2 to TRBJ2-1; no clear D gene. Deletions cut 1 base from V and 8 bases from J, with 6 bases between. There are 12 residues in the CDR3. CDR1 SGHTA and CDR2 FQGNSA come from the germline V gene. The CDR3 DNA reads as TGTGCCAGCAGCTTAGTCGGGTATGAGCAGTTCTTC. This translates into CASSLVGYEQFF.

V gene TRBV7-2 combines with J gene TRBJ2-1; 7 bases are a match to TRBD2. The germline CDR1 and CDR2 sequences are SGHTA and FQGNSA. The CDR3 length is 15 residues. The junction had 8 bases not matched to a gene; V was cut back by 5 bases and J by 4 bases. CDR3 residues: CASSAAGSFYNEQFF. The CDR3 coding sequence is TGTGCCAGCAGCGCAGCGGGATCCTTTTACAATGAGCAGTTCTTC. Based on the CDR3 plus reference TRBV7-2 and TRBJ2-1, the full variable domain is GAGVSQSPSNKVTEKGKDVELRCDPISGHTALYWYRQSLGQGLEFLIYFQGNSAPDKSGLPSDRFSAERTGGSVSTLTIQRTQQEDSAVYLCASSAAGSFYNEQFFGPGTRLTVL.

As to this clone: The identical CDR3 is also encoded by other nucleotide sequences in the sample. The rearrangement uses TRBV20-1 and TRBJ2-7; the D is unclear. V was trimmed by 5 bases and J by 2 bases, leaving 7 bases between them. The CDR3 extends over 11 amino acids. Germline loops: CDR1 DFQATT, CDR2 SNEGSKA (reference sequence). The DNA for the CDR3 is TGCAGTGCTCGTAGTCCCTACGAGCAGTACTTC. Encoded protein: CSARSPYEQYF.

The V call is TRBV7-2, the J call TRBJ1-5, with TRBD1 matching 9 bases. From germline, CDR1 is SGHTA and CDR2 FQGNSA. CDR3 length equals 13 residues. V shed 6 bases and J 5 bases; nucleotides not matched to a gene: 2. The CDR3 protein is CASRGQGDQPQHF. CDR3 bases: TGTGCCAGCAGGGGACAGGGTGATCAGCCCCAGCATTTT.

The chain links TRBV23-1 to TRBJ2-7; D remains ambiguous. TRBV23-1 is an ORF for which the function is uncertain. The CDR3 loop spans 15 amino acids. V dropped 0 bases and J dropped 5 bases, with 14 bases sitting between them. CDR3 residues: CASSQSVQVTNEQYF. The CDR3 region has the DNA TGCGCCAGCAGTCAATCAGTGCAGGTTACGAACGAGCAGTACTTC.

The chain combines TRBV2 with TRBJ2-7; D unresolved. CDR1 is SNHLY, CDR2 FYNNEI, per germline. The V and J ends lost 3 bases and 2 bases respectively, with 8 bases between them. This CDR3 spans 13 amino acids. The CDR3 loop reads CASSDRQTYEQYF. DNA for the CDR3: TGTGCCAGCAGTGACAGGCAAACCTACGAGCAGTACTTC.

The rearrangement joins TRBV6-1 to TRBJ2-7; 8 nucleotides align to TRBD2. The CDR3 runs to 16 residues. In germline, CDR1 is MNHNS, CDR2 SASEGT. With 3 bases clipped from V and 4 bases from J, the junction kept 11 bases outside the gene matches. CDR3 protein: CASSESGSGSKYEQYF. The CDR3 region has the DNA TGTGCCAGCAGTGAGAGTGGGAGCGGGAGTAAGTACGAGCAGTACTTC.

The V and J genes are TRBV6-5 and TRBJ2-1; 13 positions agree with TRBD2. V dropped 1 base and J dropped 7; count of bases not matched to a gene: 4. The germline gives CDR1 MNHEY, CDR2 SVGAGI. The CDR3 contains 16 residues. The CDR3 bases are TGTGCCAGCAGTTACTTTGGACTAGCGGGAGTTAATGAGCAGTTCTTC. It encodes CASSYFGLAGVNEQFF.

The chain is built from TRBV4-1 and TRBJ1-1, with D possibly being TRBD1 (6 bases). From germline, CDR1 is MGHRA and CDR2 YSYEKL. CDR3 length: 13 residues. V gave up 4 bases and J gave up 5 bases, with 11 bases separating them. This CDR3 reads CASSPGGRTEAFF. In DNA, the CDR3 is TGCGCCAGCAGCCCCGGGGGGCGGACTGAAGCTTTCTTT.

The V gene is TRBV28, the J gene TRBJ2-7, with D possibly TRBD1 on 6 matching bases. The V gene lost 3 bases and the J gene lost 6 bases, with 21 bases spanning the gap. Germline loops: CDR1 MDHEN, CDR2 SYDVKM. The CDR3 length is 16 residues. In nucleotides, the CDR3 is TGTGCCAGCAGTTTGAGGTTAGGGCAGGGGCGGCTCGAGCAGTACTTC. Translated, it gives CASSLRLGQGRLEQYF.

The V gene is TRBV30, the J gene TRBJ2-1; 7 bases are shared with TRBD1. V was pared by 3 bases and J by 5 bases, with 10 bases of the junction left unmatched. The CDR3 is made up of 15 amino acids. The germline V gene encodes CDR1 GTSNPN and CDR2 SVGIG (reference sequence). In nucleotides, the CDR3 is TGTGCCTGGAGCGCCAGGGGGAAGTCTCACAATGAGCAGTTCTTC. Protein product: CAWSARGKSHNEQFF.

CDR3 bases: TGCGCCAGCAGCTTGCGAATTGGCACCGGGGAGCTGTTTTTT. Its translation is CASSLRIGTGELFF. The rearrangement links TRBV5-1 to TRBJ2-2, with D uncertain. The CDR3 loop spans 14 amino acids. V lost 1 base, J lost 4 bases, and 8 bases lay in between. Germline values: CDR1 SGHRS, CDR2 YFSETQ.

The chain's CDR3 is CASSLSSGWGNEQFF. In DNA form, the CDR3 reads TGCGCCAGCAGCTTGTCTAGCGGATGGGGCAATGAGCAGTTCTTC. The chain combines TRBV5-1 with TRBJ2-1; 7 bases line up with TRBD2. The CDR3 is 15 residues long. Unmatched junction bases numbered 7, after V lost 1 base and J lost 6 bases. Per the germline V gene, CDR1 is SGHRS and CDR2 is YFSETQ.

This chain joins TRBV4-2 and TRBJ2-2; D gene unclear. Germline CDR1 and CDR2: LGHNA and YNFKEQ. V lost 1 base to trimming and J lost 4 bases, with 13 bases between them. The CDR3 is 16 amino acids. The CDR3 sequence is CASSQGMGTRTGELFF. In DNA form, the CDR3 reads TGTGCCAGCAGCCAAGGGATGGGAACCCGCACCGGGGAGCTGTTTTTT.

In regard to this clone: Distinct nucleotide sequences in the sample also encode this CDR3. This rearrangement joins TRBV7-2 to TRBJ2-7; 7 nucleotides line up with TRBD1. Per the germline V gene, CDR1 is SGHTA and CDR2 is FQGNSA. This CDR3 region has 14 residues. J was trimmed by 2 bases and V by 4 bases; bases with no gene match: 5. CDR3 sequence: CASSSRQGPYEQYF. The CDR3 DNA reads as TGTGCCAGCAGCTCACGACAGGGTCCCTACGAGCAGTACTTC.